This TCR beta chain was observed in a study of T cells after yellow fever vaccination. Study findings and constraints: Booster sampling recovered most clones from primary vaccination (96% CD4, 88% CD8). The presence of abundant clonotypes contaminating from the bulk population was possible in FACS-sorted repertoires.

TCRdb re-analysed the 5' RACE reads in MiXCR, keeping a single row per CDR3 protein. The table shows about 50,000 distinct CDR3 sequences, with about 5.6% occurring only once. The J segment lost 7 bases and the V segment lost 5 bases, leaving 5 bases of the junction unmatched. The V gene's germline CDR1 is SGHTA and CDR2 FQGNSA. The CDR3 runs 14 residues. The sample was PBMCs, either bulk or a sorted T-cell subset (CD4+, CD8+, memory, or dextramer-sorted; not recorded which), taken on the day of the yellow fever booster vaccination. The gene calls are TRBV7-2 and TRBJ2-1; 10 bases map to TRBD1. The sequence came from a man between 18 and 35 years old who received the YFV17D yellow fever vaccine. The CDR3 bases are TGTGCCAGCAGCCAAGACAGGGGGCTAAATGAGCAGTTCTTC. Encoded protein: CASSQDRGLNEQFF.